These T cell receptor beta chains were read from a single sample in a study of PD-1 blockade in classical Hodgkin lymphoma. The table came from immunoSEQ multiplex PCR; TCRdb's copy has only in-frame clones and leaves some out. Here the sample spans about 94,000 clones, roughly nine tenths being singletons. The sample in question was peripheral blood mononuclear cells (PBMCs), obtained before the second cycle of nivolumab. The source of these receptors is a human donor with classical Hodgkin lymphoma. CDR3s leave out the opening cysteine and the closing phenylalanine or tryptophan. Size is stated for part of the rows, as once, few or many counts, or as a class when the clone is expanded.

TRBJ1-1 | TRBV28 | NA | ASTRQGGNTEAF
TRBJ2-3 | TRBV10-3 | NA | AIATRRDTQY
TRBJ1-5 | TRBV4-1 | NA | ASSPSPGNQPQH
TRBJ1-1 | TRBV27 | NA | ASSPTGGLSMNTEAF
TRBJ2-7 | TRBV5-1 | NA | ASSLAYGLAGNEQY
TRBJ2-6 | TRBV19 | NA | ASSPGASGANVLT
TRBJ1-3 | TRBV2 | NA | ASRRGGSGRNTIY
TRBJ1-1 | TRBV28 | once | ASSLPGTANTEAF
TRBJ2-7 | TRBV5-4 | NA | ASSLVGGQPGDEQY
TRBJ2-7 | TRBV25-1 | NA | ASSTYDGYEQY
TRBJ2-3 | TRBV28 | NA | ASSLPGTDTQY
TRBJ1-6 | TRBV11-2 | NA | ASSSPRGVVGSPLH
TRBJ2-3 | TRBV5-1 | NA | ASNQRGQGLGYTDTQY